This T cell receptor (beta chain) was recovered during a study of blood T cell repertoires in COVID-19. At the level of the study: The United States, Italy and Spain provided the acute and convalescent COVID-19 samples.

Trimming removed 2 bases from V and 3 bases from J, with 10 bases in between. Germline V lookup: CDR1 GTSNPN, CDR2 SVGIG (reference sequence). The CDR3 is 14 residues long. In terms of age and location, participants ranged from roughly 18 to 95 years and lived in about 25 US areas. The data were produced by immunoSEQ multiplex PCR, yet TCRdb's version contains in-frame clones alone and is incomplete. The sample shows about 200,000 clones, over 85% of them seen only once. The clonotype originates from a woman aged 30 to 39 with acute COVID-19. Sequencing was done on a sample of PBMCs or T cells enriched from blood (not recorded which). This sequence joins TRBV30 and TRBJ1-4; D ambiguous. CDR3 amino acids: CAWSLGRPNEKLFF. DNA of the CDR3: TGTGCCTGGAGTCTGGGGAGGCCTAATGAAAAACTGTTTTTT.